The 19 T cell receptor beta chains below come from one sample, sequenced in a study of T cell responses to AZD1222 COVID-19 vaccine. Assay used: immunoSEQ multiplex PCR; TCRdb lists only in-frame clones, some missing. Of over 130,000 clones in the sample, approximately 90% were seen once. The starting material was peripheral blood, obtained 28 days after the second AZD1222 dose. The receptors shown here come from an adult who received the AZD1222 COVID-19 vaccine.

This chain connects TRBV15 to TRBJ2-1, with a tentative D call TRBD1 (5 bases). V was pared by 2 bases and J by 7 bases, with 12 bases between. The CDR3 extends over 14 amino acids. Per germline, CDR1 LNHNV and CDR2 YYDKDF (reference sequence). Written as DNA, the CDR3 is TGTGCCACCAGCAGACGAGGTGGGGCGAATGAGCAGTTCTTC. It specifies CATSRRGGANEQFF.

The V gene is TRBV3-1 (or the pseudogene TRBV3-2), the J gene TRBJ2-7, with a weak D call TRBD2 (6 bases). V dropped 3 bases and J dropped 9 bases, with 12 bases sitting between them. Per the germline V gene, CDR1 is LGHDT and CDR2 is YNNKEL (reference sequence). This CDR3 contains 12 residues. The CDR3: CASSQGGGGQYF. DNA of the CDR3: TGTGCCAGCAGCCAGGGGGGTGGTGGGCAGTACTTC.

This chain joins TRBV19 and TRBJ2-1; 9 bases map to TRBD2. The CDR3 totals 14 residues. With 4 bases clipped from V and 6 bases from J, the junction kept 4 bases outside the gene matches. Germline V gives CDR1 LNHDA, CDR2 SQIVND (reference sequence). CDR3 nucleotides: TGTGCCAGTAGTAAGGGACTAGCCCTCAATGAGCAGTTCTTC. Translating gives CASSKGLALNEQFF.

The chain combines TRBV7-8 with TRBJ1-4; D may be TRBD1 (5 bases). Germline V lookup: CDR1 SGHVS, CDR2 FQNEAQ. Trimming cost V 5 bases and J 8 bases, with 18 bases left between them. The CDR3 consists of 15 residues. DNA for the CDR3: TGTGCCAGCAGCCAAAGCCCAGGAGGGGACGAAAAACTGTTTTTT. It specifies CASSQSPGGDEKLFF.

This clone was picked up a small number of times. The J gene is TRBJ2-2, the V gene TRBV5-1; 7 bases align to TRBD1. CDR1 and CDR2 (germline): SGHRS, YFSETQ. This CDR3 contains 15 residues. V shed 5 bases and J 0 bases; nucleotides not matched to a gene: 4. Written as DNA, the CDR3 is TGCGCCAGCAGACATCAGGGGGCGAACACCGGGGAGCTGTTTTTT. As protein: CASRHQGANTGELFF. Looking up the rest from reference TRBV5-1 and TRBJ2-2 gives the full variable domain: KAGVTQTPRYLIKTRGQQVTLSCSPISGHRSVSWYQQTPGQGLQFLFEYFSETQRNKGNFPGRFSGRQFSNSRSEMNVSTLELGDSALYLCASRHQGANTGELFFGEGSRLTVL.

V gene TRBV7-9 combines with J gene TRBJ2-2; no clear D gene. Trimming stripped 2 bases from V and 5 bases from J, with 9 bases between. The CDR3 totals 14 residues. CDR1 and CDR2 (germline): SEHNR, FQNEAQ (reference sequence). The CDR3 loop is CASSLSLRTGELFF. As DNA, the CDR3 is TGTGCCAGCAGCTTATCCCTGAGGACCGGGGAGCTGTTTTTT.

This clone was found a few times. In DNA, the CDR3 is TGTGCCAGTAGACCTCCCCGGGACACTGAAGCTTTCTTT. This encodes CASRPPRDTEAFF. V is TRBV19 and J is TRBJ1-1, with no clear D. V lost 6 bases and J 3 bases, leaving 11 bases between the germline ends. The CDR3 contains 13 residues. Per germline, CDR1 LNHDA and CDR2 SQIVND (reference sequence).

The genes are TRBV7-3 and TRBJ2-7; D unresolved. The CDR3 totals 10 residues. Trimming took 7 bases from V and 6 from J, leaving 7 bases between them. Germline lookup yields CDR1 SGHTA and CDR2 FQGTGA. The CDR3 spells CASILVEQYF. The CDR3 bases are TGTGCCAGCATCCTAGTCGAGCAGTACTTC.

The rearrangement joins TRBV3-1 (or the pseudogene TRBV3-2) to TRBJ1-5; D is uncertain. This CDR3 is built from 14 residues. Trimming pared 4 bases from V and 6 bases from J, leaving 13 bases between. Germline assignment: CDR1 LGHDT and CDR2 YNNKEL (reference sequence). The CDR3 spells CASSPRVSTQPQHF. The CDR3 DNA reads TGTGCCAGCAGCCCTAGGGTGTCTACTCAGCCCCAGCATTTT.

J is TRBJ1-5 and V is TRBV5-8, with a weak D call TRBD1 (6 bases). The CDR3 contains 16 residues. V lost 0 bases to trimming and J lost 1 base, with 11 bases between them. CDR1 SGHTS and CDR2 YDEGEE come from the germline V gene. CDR3 DNA sequence: TGTGCCAGCAGCTTGGCCGCAGGGGTAAGCAATCAGCCCCAGCATTTT. Its protein product is CASSLAAGVSNQPQHF.

This chain links TRBV5-1 with TRBJ1-2, with a weak D call TRBD1 (5 bases). CDR1 and CDR2 (germline): SGHRS, YFSETQ. The V end lost 0 bases, the J end lost 3 bases, and 12 bases lay between the germline ends. This CDR3 is built from 15 residues. The CDR3 sequence: CASSLVSQGDYGYTF. DNA for the CDR3: TGCGCCAGCAGCTTGGTGTCCCAGGGAGACTATGGCTACACCTTC.

V is TRBV3-1 (or the pseudogene TRBV3-2) and J is TRBJ2-3; TRBD2 aligns across 8 bases. V was clipped by 1 base and J by 7 bases; unmatched bases: 10. The CDR3 sequence is 16 residues long. Looked up from germline, CDR1 is LGHDT and CDR2 is YNNKEL (reference sequence). CDR3 DNA sequence: TGTGCCAGCAGCCAAGTAGCGGGGTCTGGGAGTTATACGCAGTATTTT. This sequence encodes CASSQVAGSGSYTQYF.

The rearrangement uses TRBV18 and TRBJ2-7; D ambiguous. CDR1 is KGHSH, CDR2 LQKENI, per germline. Trimming took 2 bases from V and 5 from J, leaving 7 bases between them. This CDR3 region has 12 residues. The CDR3 here is CASSPGVDEQYF. The CDR3 DNA is TGTGCCAGCTCACCAGGGGTGGACGAGCAGTACTTC.

The V and J genes are TRBV19 and TRBJ2-1; D not resolved. Trimming left V 0 bases short and J 3 bases short, with 18 bases between. The CDR3 loop spans 18 amino acids. The germline V gene has CDR1 LNHDA and CDR2 SQIVND (reference sequence). CDR3 bases: TGTGCCAGTAGTATAGATCCGGACGGGCAGGCAGTCTACAATGAGCAGTTCTTC. Protein sequence: CASSIDPDGQAVYNEQFF.

This rearrangement joins TRBV11-2 to TRBJ2-5; perhaps D is TRBD1 or TRBD2 (6 bases each). Trimming left V 1 base short and J 5 bases short, with 11 bases between. CDR3 length: 14 amino acids. CDR1 and CDR2 (germline): SGHAT, FQNNGV. CDR3 in DNA: TGTGCCAGCAGCTTAGGGGGGGCGTCGGAGACCCAGTACTTC. Protein product: CASSLGGASETQYF.

V is TRBV27 and J is TRBJ1-5; no firm D call. The CDR3 has 17 amino acids. The ends were cut back, 2 bases at V and 0 bases at J, with 14 bases in the middle. CDR1 MNHEY and CDR2 SMNVEV come from the germline V gene (reference sequence). The DNA for the CDR3 is TGTGCCAGCAGTTTAGTTGCAGACTCTTATAGCAATCAGCCCCAGCATTTT. Its translation: CASSLVADSYSNQPQHF.

The chain couples TRBV4-1 to TRBJ1-2; 9 positions agree with TRBD1. This CDR3 is built from 14 residues. The V segment lost 3 bases and the J segment 4 bases; nucleotides outside the gene matches: 3. Looked up from germline, CDR1 is MGHRA and CDR2 is YSYEKL. In DNA, the CDR3 is TGCGCCAGCAGCCACGGGACAGGGCCCTATGGCTACACCTTC. This encodes CASSHGTGPYGYTF.

V and J are TRBV12-3 or TRBV12-4 and TRBJ2-7; 7 nucleotides align to TRBD1. The length of the CDR3 is 13 residues. Trimming cost V 3 bases and J 2 bases; bases outside gene matches: 1. The CDR3 sequence is CASSFGQAYEQYF. CDR3 nucleotide sequence: TGTGCCAGCAGTTTCGGACAGGCCTACGAGCAGTACTTC.

The CDR3 is CASSGGLTGETQYF. CDR3 in DNA: TGTGCCAGCAGTGGGGGCCTTACCGGGGAGACCCAGTACTTC. The rearrangement links TRBV2 to TRBJ2-5, with D maybe TRBD1 (5 bases). Germline V gene sequence: CDR1 SNHLY, CDR2 FYNNEI. This CDR3 contains 14 residues. The V end was cut by 4 bases, the J end by 5 bases, with 14 bases between.